The 27 T cell receptor beta chains given below trace back to one sample, sequenced in a study of Tregs in tolerant kidney transplant recipients. Assay used: immunoSEQ multiplex PCR; TCRdb lists only in-frame clones, some missing. The sample includes some 70,000 clones, 80% to 85% of them seen just once. What was sequenced was CD4+ T cells from blood. Every receptor here comes from a human donor in good health.

The rearrangement joins TRBV6-5 to TRBJ2-2; 10 bases align to TRBD1. The CDR3 spans 15 residues. CDR1 and CDR2 (germline): MNHEY, SVGAGI. J was trimmed by 6 bases and V by 6 bases; bases with no gene match: 7. The CDR3 region is CASRRDRGAAGELFF. The DNA of the CDR3 is TGTGCCAGCAGGAGGGACAGGGGTGCCGCCGGGGAGCTGTTTTTT.

This clone was picked up one time. The J gene is TRBJ2-7, the V gene TRBV7-2; TRBD2 matches 7 bases. The J segment lost 7 bases and the V segment lost 3 bases, leaving 3 bases of the junction unmatched. Germline V CDR1 and CDR2: SGHTA, FQGNSA. This CDR3 has 12 amino acids. The CDR3 loop is CASSFMREEQYF. The DNA of the CDR3 is TGTGCCAGCAGCTTCATGCGGGAGGAGCAGTACTTC.

The V gene is TRBV7-4, the J gene TRBJ1-3; tentative D call: TRBD1 (6 bases). From germline, CDR1 is SGHVT and CDR2 SQSDAQ. Trimming stripped 0 bases from V and 4 bases from J, with 13 bases between. The CDR3 is 16 residues long. The CDR3 DNA sequence: TGTGCCAGCAGCTTAGCCGGGACAACTCTAGGAAACACCATATATTTT. Translated: CASSLAGTTLGNTIYF. The complete variable domain, with remaining parts taken from reference TRBV7-4 and TRBJ1-3, reads GAGVSQSPRYKVAKRGRDVALRCDSISGHVTLYWYRQTLGQGSEVLTYSQSDAQRDKSGRPSGRFSAERPERSVSTLKIQRTEQGDSAVYLCASSLAGTTLGNTIYFGEGSWLTVV.

V usage is TRBV27 and J usage is TRBJ2-5; TRBD2 matches at 14 bases. J was trimmed by 4 bases and V by 3 bases; bases with no gene match: 10. This CDR3 spans 18 amino acids. The germline gives CDR1 MNHEY, CDR2 SMNVEV (reference sequence). The CDR3 is CASSFRVTSGGARETQYF. The DNA of the CDR3 is TGTGCCAGCAGTTTTCGTGTGACTAGCGGGGGGGCAAGAGAGACCCAGTACTTC.

The genes are TRBV4-3 and TRBJ1-6; the D is unclear. The CDR3 loop spans 16 amino acids. Germline V gives CDR1 LGHNA, CDR2 YSLEER. The V gene lost 0 bases and the J gene lost 0 bases, with 6 bases spanning the gap. CDR3 sequence reads: CASSQDQSSYNSPLHF. CDR3 nucleotides: TGCGCCAGCAGCCAAGATCAGAGCTCCTATAATTCACCCCTCCACTTT.

This chain connects TRBV7-8 to TRBJ2-5; unclear D gene. Trimming cost V 5 bases and J 5 bases, with 18 bases left between them. Germline V gene sequence: CDR1 SGHVS, CDR2 FQNEAQ. CDR3 length: 15 amino acids. The CDR3 loop is CASSARRDPWETQYF. The CDR3 nucleotides read TGTGCCAGCAGCGCCCGACGCGACCCTTGGGAGACCCAGTACTTC.

The rearrangement links TRBV18 to TRBJ1-6; D gene ambiguous. Trimming stripped 3 bases from V and 6 bases from J, with 6 bases between. In germline, CDR1 is KGHSH, CDR2 LQKENI. CDR3 length: 13 residues. CDR3 bases: TGTGCCAGCTCACCCGACCGTAATTCACCCCTCCACTTT. Translation: CASSPDRNSPLHF.

This clone was found once. The chain joins TRBV29-1 to TRBJ1-6, with D unclear. The ends were cut back, 4 bases at V and 5 bases at J, with 6 bases in the middle. Germline assignment: CDR1 SQVTM and CDR2 ANQGSEA. This CDR3 spans 12 amino acids. The CDR3: CSVGENNSPLHF. The CDR3 DNA reads TGCAGCGTTGGGGAAAATAATTCACCCCTCCACTTT.

This clone was counted a few times. The chain has TRBV28 and TRBJ1-2; D might be TRBD1 (6 bases). This CDR3 region has 15 residues. Germline V CDR1 and CDR2: MDHEN, SYDVKM. V was shortened by 5 bases and J by 3 bases, with 16 bases between the two germline ends. The CDR3 DNA reads TGTGCCAGCAGTCCTCCCCTACAGGGTTACTATGGCTACACCTTC. Protein product: CASSPPLQGYYGYTF.

The rearrangement joins TRBV4-3 to TRBJ1-6, with TRBD1 as a possible D gene (6 bases). The CDR3 has 15 amino acids. The germline gives CDR1 LGHNA, CDR2 YSLEER. V lost 1 base and J lost 5, with 9 bases in between. CDR3 sequence (DNA): TGCGCCAGCAGCCAAGCAGGGGTCGATAATTCACCCCTCCACTTT. Translation: CASSQAGVDNSPLHF.

Written as DNA, the CDR3 is TGTGCCAGCAGATCGACAGGGGGGGGTTCACCCCTCCACTTT. This sequence encodes CASRSTGGGSPLHF. V usage is TRBV6-6 and J usage is TRBJ1-6, with 9 bases lining up with TRBD1. This CDR3 is built from 14 residues. CDR1 is MNHNY, CDR2 SVGAGI, per germline (reference sequence). Trimming removed 6 bases from V and 9 bases from J; junction bases left unmatched: 6.

The chain recombines TRBV19 with TRBJ1-5, with a possible D match to TRBD1 (6 bases). Trimming took 3 bases from V and 4 from J, leaving 22 bases between them. Germline V lookup: CDR1 LNHDA, CDR2 SQIVND (reference sequence). CDR3 size: 18 residues. As DNA, the CDR3 is TGTGCCAGTAGTATCCTGTCACGGGGGGCAGGTAATAATCAGCCCCAGCATTTT. Translation: CASSILSRGAGNNQPQHF.

The gene calls are TRBV30 and TRBJ1-1, with a tentative D call TRBD1 (5 bases). This CDR3 comprises 14 residues. The germline V gene has CDR1 GTSNPN and CDR2 SVGIG (reference sequence). V lost 4 bases and J 3 bases, leaving 15 bases between the germline ends. In DNA, the CDR3 is TGTGCCTGGAAAACCTCTCCGGGGGACACTGAAGCTTTCTTT. Its translation is CAWKTSPGDTEAFF.

The V and J genes are TRBV15 and TRBJ1-1; D may be TRBD1 (5 bases). V lost 5 bases to trimming and J lost 6 bases, with 16 bases between them. The CDR3 has 14 residues. The germline V gene has CDR1 LNHNV and CDR2 YYDKDF (reference sequence). In DNA, the CDR3 is TGTGCCACCAGCGGACCAGGGTATCCCCCTGAAGCTTTCTTT. Residues: CATSGPGYPPEAFF.

J is TRBJ1-2 and V is TRBV7-2; the D is unclear. The CDR3 consists of 12 residues. Germline V lookup: CDR1 SGHTA, CDR2 FQGNSA. Trimming cost V 0 bases and J 6 bases, with 5 bases left between them. CDR3 region: CASSLARDGYTF. DNA for the CDR3: TGTGCCAGCAGCTTAGCCCGGGATGGCTACACCTTC.

The chain combines TRBV6-1 with TRBJ1-1, with D possibly TRBD1 on 6 matching bases. Trimming cost V 3 bases and J 8 bases, with 10 bases left between them. The CDR3 covers 12 residues. Germline V gene lookup returns CDR1 MNHNS and CDR2 SASEGT. CDR3 amino acids: CASSDIQGEAFF. CDR3 DNA sequence: TGTGCCAGCAGTGACATACAGGGAGAAGCTTTCTTT.

The rearrangement uses TRBV5-1 and TRBJ1-1, with D perhaps matching TRBD1 (6 bases). CDR3 length: 16 residues. Deletions cut 9 bases from V and 0 bases from J, with 21 bases between. The germline V gene encodes CDR1 SGHRS and CDR2 YFSETQ. The CDR3 DNA reads as TGCGCCACCAAGCCGGGACATCTCTCAATGAACACTGAAGCTTTCTTT. It yields the protein CATKPGHLSMNTEAFF.

The J gene is TRBJ1-5, the V gene TRBV29-1; D gene ambiguous. Trimming took off 6 bases at V and 1 base at J, with 7 bases between the two ends. The CDR3 loop spans 12 amino acids. CDR1 is SQVTM and CDR2 is ANQGSEA in the germline V gene. CDR3: CSVGGSNQPQHF. The CDR3 DNA reads TGCAGCGTGGGTGGGAGCAATCAGCCCCAGCATTTT.

CDR3 in DNA: TGTGCCAGCAGCTTTGCGGGGGGCACAGATACGCAGTATTTT. Its protein product is CASSFAGGTDTQYF. The rearrangement links TRBV7-2 to TRBJ2-3; TRBD2 agrees at 7 bases. Unmatched junction bases numbered 1, after V lost 3 bases and J lost 1 base. Germline V gene lookup returns CDR1 SGHTA and CDR2 FQGNSA. This CDR3 is 14 amino acids long.

This clone has only one observation. The chain recombines TRBV11-2 with TRBJ2-1; TRBD2 is a possible D gene (6 bases). V was trimmed by 2 bases and J by 5 bases, leaving 10 bases between them. The CDR3 totals 14 residues. Germline V gene lookup returns CDR1 SGHAT and CDR2 FQNNGV. CDR3 amino acids: CASSLSGFNNEQFF. CDR3 in DNA: TGTGCCAGCAGCTTAAGCGGGTTTAACAATGAGCAGTTCTTC.

The chain uses TRBV10-1 and TRBJ2-1; perhaps TRBD2 as D (5 bases). The germline V and J ends were trimmed by 8 bases and 10 bases, with 24 bases remaining between them. The CDR3 is made up of 15 amino acids. Per germline, CDR1 WNHNN and CDR2 SYGVQD (reference sequence). The CDR3 nucleotides read TGCGCCAGCGTTATCTATAAGAGAGCCGGGGAGGAGCAGTTCTTC. Encoded protein: CASVIYKRAGEEQFF.

This chain connects TRBV11-3 to TRBJ2-3; 7 bases align to TRBD2. The V segment lost 1 base and the J segment 2 bases; nucleotides outside the gene matches: 3. From germline, CDR1 is SGHNT and CDR2 YENEEA. CDR3 length: 15 residues. This CDR3 reads CASSLGLAFTDTQYF. DNA of the CDR3: TGTGCCAGCAGCTTAGGACTAGCTTTCACAGATACGCAGTATTTT.

The V call is TRBV10-3, the J call TRBJ1-2; D gene uncertain. Deletions cut 2 bases from V and 3 bases from J, with 13 bases between. The CDR3 totals 15 residues. The germline gives CDR1 ENHRY, CDR2 SYGVKD. CDR3 sequence reads: CAISEAGLEDYGYTF. CDR3 nucleotides: TGTGCCATCAGTGAGGCCGGCTTGGAGGACTATGGCTACACCTTC.

This clone appeared a single time. J is TRBJ1-5 and V is TRBV7-2, with unresolved D. The germline V and J ends were trimmed by 3 bases and 4 bases, with 16 bases remaining between them. This CDR3 contains 16 residues. From germline, CDR1 is SGHTA and CDR2 FQGNSA. The CDR3 bases are TGTGCCAGCAGCTTCGGCCCAGGAGAATCTAATCAGCCCCAGCATTTT. Amino acids: CASSFGPGESNQPQHF.

The chain uses TRBV9 and TRBJ1-3, with TRBD1 matching 7 bases. Germline trimming cut 4 bases from V and 0 bases from J; bases unmatched to any gene: 13. Germline-derived CDR1 and CDR2 are SGDLS and YYNGEE. The CDR3 consists of 18 residues. CDR3 in amino acids: CASSFRDSSHLSGNTIYF. CDR3 nucleotide sequence: TGTGCCAGCAGCTTCCGGGACAGCTCTCACCTCTCTGGAAACACCATATATTTT. Filled out from reference TRBV9 and TRBJ1-3, the complete variable domain reads DSGVTQTPKHLITATGQRVTLRCSPRSGDLSVYWYQQSLDQGLQFLIQYYNGEERAKGNILERFSAQQFPDLHSELNLSSLELGDSALYFCASSFRDSSHLSGNTIYFGEGSWLTVV.

The chain links TRBV19 to TRBJ2-1, with no clear D. This CDR3 comprises 17 residues. Germline V gene data show CDR1 as LNHDA and CDR2 as SQIVND (reference sequence). With 7 bases removed from V and 2 bases from J, the gap between germline ends came to 21 bases. The CDR3 protein is CASIATGRPSTYNEQFF. Written as DNA, the CDR3 is TGTGCCAGTATTGCGACCGGACGCCCAAGCACCTACAATGAGCAGTTCTTC.

The CDR3 region is CASGLGQGGFNQPQHF. CDR3 coding DNA: TGTGCTAGTGGTTTGGGTCAGGGGGGTTTCAATCAGCCCCAGCATTTT. This chain uses TRBV12-5 with TRBJ1-5; TRBD1 agrees at 7 bases. Unmatched junction bases numbered 6, after V lost 1 base and J lost 3 bases. The length of the CDR3 is 16 residues. CDR1 and CDR2 (germline): LGHNT, FRNRAP.